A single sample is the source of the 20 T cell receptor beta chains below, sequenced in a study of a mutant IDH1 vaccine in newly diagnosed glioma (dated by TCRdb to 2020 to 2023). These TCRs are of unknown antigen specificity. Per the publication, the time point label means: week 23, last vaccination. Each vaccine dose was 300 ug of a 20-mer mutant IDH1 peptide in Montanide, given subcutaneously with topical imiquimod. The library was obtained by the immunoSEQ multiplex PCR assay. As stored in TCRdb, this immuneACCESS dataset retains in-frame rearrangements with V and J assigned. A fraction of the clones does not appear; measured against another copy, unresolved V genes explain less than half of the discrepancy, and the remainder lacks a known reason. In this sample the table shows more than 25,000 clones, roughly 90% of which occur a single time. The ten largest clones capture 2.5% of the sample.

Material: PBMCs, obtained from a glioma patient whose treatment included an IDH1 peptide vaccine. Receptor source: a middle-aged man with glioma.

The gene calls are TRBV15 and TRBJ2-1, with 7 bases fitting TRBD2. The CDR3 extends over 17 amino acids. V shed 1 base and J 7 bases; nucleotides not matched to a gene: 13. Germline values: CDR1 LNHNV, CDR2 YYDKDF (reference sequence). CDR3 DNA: TGTGCCACCAGCAGAGGGGAAACCGGGACTACAGGAAATGAGCAGTTCTTC. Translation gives CATSRGETGTTGNEQFF. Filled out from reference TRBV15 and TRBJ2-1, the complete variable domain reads DAMVIQNPRYQVTQFGKPVTLSCSQTLNHNVMYWYQQKSSQAPKLLFHYYDKDFNNEADTPDNFQSRRPNTSFCFLDIRSPGLGDTAMYLCATSRGETGTTGNEQFFGPGTRLTVL.

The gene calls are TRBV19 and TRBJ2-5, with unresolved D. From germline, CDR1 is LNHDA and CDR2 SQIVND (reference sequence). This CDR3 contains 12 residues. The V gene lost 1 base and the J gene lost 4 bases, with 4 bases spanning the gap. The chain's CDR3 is CASSIAGETQYF. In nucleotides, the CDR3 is TGTGCCAGTAGTATAGCGGGAGAGACCCAGTACTTC.

The CDR3: CASSSLMGVGDEKLFF. In DNA form, the CDR3 reads TGTGCCAGCAGTTCCCTTATGGGGGTGGGTGATGAAAAACTGTTTTTT. The gene calls are TRBV28 and TRBJ1-4; tentative D call: TRBD1 (5 bases). Per germline, CDR1 MDHEN and CDR2 SYDVKM. This CDR3 has 16 residues. The V and J ends lost 4 bases and 6 bases respectively, with 18 bases between them. Looking up the rest from reference TRBV28 and TRBJ1-4 gives the full variable domain: DVKVTQSSRYLVKRTGEKVFLECVQDMDHENMFWYRQDPGLGLRLIYFSYDVKMKEKGDIPEGYSVSREKKERFSLILESASTNQTSMYLCASSSLMGVGDEKLFFGSGTQLSVL.

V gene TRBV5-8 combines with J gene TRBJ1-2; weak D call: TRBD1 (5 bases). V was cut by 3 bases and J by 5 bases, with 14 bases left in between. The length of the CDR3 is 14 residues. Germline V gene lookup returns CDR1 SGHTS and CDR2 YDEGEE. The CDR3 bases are TGTGCCAGCAGCTGGGGAGGGGATGAATATGGCTACACCTTC. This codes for CASSWGGDEYGYTF.

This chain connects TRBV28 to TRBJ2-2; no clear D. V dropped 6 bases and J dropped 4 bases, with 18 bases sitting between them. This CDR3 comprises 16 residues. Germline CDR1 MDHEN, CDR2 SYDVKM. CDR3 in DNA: TGTGCCAGCAGCCAAAGCACCGCCCCTTCCACCGGGGAGCTGTTTTTT. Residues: CASSQSTAPSTGELFF.

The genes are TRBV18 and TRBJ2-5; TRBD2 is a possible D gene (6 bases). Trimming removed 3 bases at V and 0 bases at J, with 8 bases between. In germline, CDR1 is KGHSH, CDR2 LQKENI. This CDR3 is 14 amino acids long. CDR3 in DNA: TGTGCCAGCTCACCCGGGAGAGACCAAGAGACCCAGTACTTC. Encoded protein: CASSPGRDQETQYF.

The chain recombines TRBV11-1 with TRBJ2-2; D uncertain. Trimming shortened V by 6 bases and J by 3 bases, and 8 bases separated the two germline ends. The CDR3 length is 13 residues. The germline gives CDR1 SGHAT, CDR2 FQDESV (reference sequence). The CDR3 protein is CASRAAHTGELFF. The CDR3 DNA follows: TGTGCCAGCAGGGCAGCCCACACCGGGGAGCTGTTTTTT.

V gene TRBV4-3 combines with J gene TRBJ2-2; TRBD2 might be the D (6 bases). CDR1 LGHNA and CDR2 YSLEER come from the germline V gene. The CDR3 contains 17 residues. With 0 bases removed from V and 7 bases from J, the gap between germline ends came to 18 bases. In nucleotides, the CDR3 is TGCGCCAGCAGCCAAGAGAGGGGAGGAACGCACGGCGGGGAGCTGTTTTTT. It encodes CASSQERGGTHGGELFF.

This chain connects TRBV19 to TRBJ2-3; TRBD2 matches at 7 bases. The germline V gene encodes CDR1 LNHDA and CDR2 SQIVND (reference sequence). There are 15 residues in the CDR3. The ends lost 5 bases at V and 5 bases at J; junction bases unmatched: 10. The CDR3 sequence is CASSLAGLEGDTQYF. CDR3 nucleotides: TGTGCCAGTAGTCTGGCTGGACTAGAGGGAGATACGCAGTATTTT.

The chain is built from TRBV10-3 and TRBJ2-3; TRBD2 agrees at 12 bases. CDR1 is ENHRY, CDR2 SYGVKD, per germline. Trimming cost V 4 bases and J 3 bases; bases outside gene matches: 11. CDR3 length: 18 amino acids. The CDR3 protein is CAISAGTSGQRGTDTQYF. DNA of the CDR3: TGTGCCATCAGTGCAGGGACTAGCGGGCAAAGAGGGACAGATACGCAGTATTTT.

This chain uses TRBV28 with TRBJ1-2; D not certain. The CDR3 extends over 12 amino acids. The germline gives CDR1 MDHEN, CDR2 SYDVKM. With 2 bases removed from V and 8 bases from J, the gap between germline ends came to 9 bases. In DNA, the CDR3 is TGTGCCAGCAGTTTAGGTCCCGGGGGCTACACCTTC. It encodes CASSLGPGGYTF.

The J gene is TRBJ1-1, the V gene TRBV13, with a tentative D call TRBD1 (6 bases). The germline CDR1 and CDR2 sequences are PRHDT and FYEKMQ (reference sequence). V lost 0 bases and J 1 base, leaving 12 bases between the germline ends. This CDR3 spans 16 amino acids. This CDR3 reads CASSLGPGTPNTEAFF. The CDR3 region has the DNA TGTGCCAGCAGCTTAGGACCCGGGACACCGAACACTGAAGCTTTCTTT.

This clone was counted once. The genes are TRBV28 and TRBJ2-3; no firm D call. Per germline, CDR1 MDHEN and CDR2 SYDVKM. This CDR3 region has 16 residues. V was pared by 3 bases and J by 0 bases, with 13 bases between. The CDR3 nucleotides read TGTGCCAGCAGTTTTGGGTCGGTAATAAGCACAGATACGCAGTATTTT. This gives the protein CASSFGSVISTDTQYF.

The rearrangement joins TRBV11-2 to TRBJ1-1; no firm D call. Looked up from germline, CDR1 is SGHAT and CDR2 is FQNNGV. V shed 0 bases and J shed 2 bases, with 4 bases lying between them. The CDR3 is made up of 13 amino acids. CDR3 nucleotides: TGTGCCAGCAGCTTAGAAATCAACACTGAAGCTTTCTTT. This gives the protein CASSLEINTEAFF.

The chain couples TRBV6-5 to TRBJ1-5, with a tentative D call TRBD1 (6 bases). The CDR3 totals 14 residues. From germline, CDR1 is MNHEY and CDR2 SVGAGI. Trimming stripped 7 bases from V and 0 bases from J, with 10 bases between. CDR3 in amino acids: CASKRDNSNQPQHF. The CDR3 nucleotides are TGTGCCAGCAAGAGGGACAATAGCAATCAGCCCCAGCATTTT.

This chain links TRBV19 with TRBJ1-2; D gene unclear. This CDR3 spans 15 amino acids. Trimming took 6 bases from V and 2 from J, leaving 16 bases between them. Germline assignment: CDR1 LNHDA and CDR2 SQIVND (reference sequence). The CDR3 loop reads CASSAPRQSNYGYTF. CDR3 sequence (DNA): TGTGCCAGTAGCGCTCCGAGACAATCAAACTATGGCTACACCTTC.

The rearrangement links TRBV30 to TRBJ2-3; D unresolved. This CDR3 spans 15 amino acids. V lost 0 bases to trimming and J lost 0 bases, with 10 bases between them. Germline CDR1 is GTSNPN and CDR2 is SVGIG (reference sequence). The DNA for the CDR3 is TGTGCCTGGAGTGTGCAGGTGACTAGCACAGATACGCAGTATTTT. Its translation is CAWSVQVTSTDTQYF.

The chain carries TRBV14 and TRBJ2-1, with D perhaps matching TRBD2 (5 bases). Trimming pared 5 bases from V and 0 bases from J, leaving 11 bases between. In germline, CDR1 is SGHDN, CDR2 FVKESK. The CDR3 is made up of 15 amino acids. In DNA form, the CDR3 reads TGTGCCAGCAGCACCGGGGTTAGCTCCTACAATGAGCAGTTCTTC. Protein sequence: CASSTGVSSYNEQFF. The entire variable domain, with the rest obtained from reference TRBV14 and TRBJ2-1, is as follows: EAGVTQFPSHSVIEKGQTVTLRCDPISGHDNLYWYRRVMGKEIKFLLHFVKESKQDESGMPNNRFLAERTGGTYSTLKVQPAELEDSGVYFCASSTGVSSYNEQFFGPGTRLTVL.

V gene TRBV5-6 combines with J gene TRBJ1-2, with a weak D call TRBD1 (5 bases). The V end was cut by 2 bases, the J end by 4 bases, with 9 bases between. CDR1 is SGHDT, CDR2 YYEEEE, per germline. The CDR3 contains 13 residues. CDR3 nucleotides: TGTGCCAGCAGCTTTCAGGGAGGCTATGGCTACACCTTC. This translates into CASSFQGGYGYTF.

CDR3 amino acids: CASTYLIDRGETQYF. CDR3 sequence (DNA): TGTGCCAGCACCTACCTTATCGACAGGGGTGAGACCCAGTACTTC. V is TRBV6-1 and J is TRBJ2-5; TRBD1 matches 8 bases. Losses at the gene ends were 7 bases for V and 5 bases for J; bases not matched to a gene: 12. The CDR3 is 15 amino acids. Germline lookup yields CDR1 MNHNS and CDR2 SASEGT.